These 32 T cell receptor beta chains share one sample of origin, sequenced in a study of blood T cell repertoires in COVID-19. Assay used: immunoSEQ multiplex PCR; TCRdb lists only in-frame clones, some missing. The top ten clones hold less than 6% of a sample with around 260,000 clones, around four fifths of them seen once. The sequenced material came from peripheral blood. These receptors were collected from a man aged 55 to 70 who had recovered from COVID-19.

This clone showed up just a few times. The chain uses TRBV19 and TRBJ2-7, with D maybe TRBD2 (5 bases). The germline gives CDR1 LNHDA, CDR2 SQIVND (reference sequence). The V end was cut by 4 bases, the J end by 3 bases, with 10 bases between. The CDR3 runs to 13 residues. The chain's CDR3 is CASSKGVSYEQYF. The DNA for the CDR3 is TGTGCCAGTAGTAAGGGAGTAAGCTACGAGCAGTACTTC.

The CDR3 DNA is TGTGCCAGCAAAAAAAACCGACTAGCGGCCGGGGAGCTGTTTTTT. Amino acids: CASKKNRLAAGELFF. The genes are TRBV6-5 and TRBJ2-2; TRBD2 aligns across 9 bases. CDR1 is MNHEY and CDR2 is SVGAGI in the germline V gene. Unmatched junction bases numbered 9, after V lost 7 bases and J lost 6 bases. The CDR3 contains 15 residues.

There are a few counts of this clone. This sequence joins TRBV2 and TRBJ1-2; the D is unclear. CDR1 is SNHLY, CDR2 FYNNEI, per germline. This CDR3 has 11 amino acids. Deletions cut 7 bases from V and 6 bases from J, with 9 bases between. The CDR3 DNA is TGTGCCAGCATCGGAGGAGATGGCTACACCTTC. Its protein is CASIGGDGYTF.

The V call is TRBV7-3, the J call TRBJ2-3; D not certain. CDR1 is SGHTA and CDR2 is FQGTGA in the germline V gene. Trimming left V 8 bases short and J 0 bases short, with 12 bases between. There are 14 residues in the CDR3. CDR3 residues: CASSPGTSTDTQYF. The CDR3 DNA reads TGTGCCAGCTCCCCAGGCACCAGCACAGATACGCAGTATTTT.

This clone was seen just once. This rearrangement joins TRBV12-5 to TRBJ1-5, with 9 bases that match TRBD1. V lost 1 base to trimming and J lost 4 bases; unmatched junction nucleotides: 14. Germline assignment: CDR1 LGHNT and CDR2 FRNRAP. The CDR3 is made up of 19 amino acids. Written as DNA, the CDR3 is TGTGCTAGTGGTTTGGCTTACCGGGGACAGGGTAGGAATAATCAGCCCCAGCATTTT. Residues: CASGLAYRGQGRNNQPQHF. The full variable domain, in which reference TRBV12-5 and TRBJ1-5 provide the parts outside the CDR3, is DARVTQTPRHKVTEMGQEVTMRCQPILGHNTVFWYRQTMMQGLELLAYFRNRAPLDDSGMPKDRFSAEMPDATLATLKIQPSEPRDSAVYFCASGLAYRGQGRNNQPQHFGDGTRLSIL.

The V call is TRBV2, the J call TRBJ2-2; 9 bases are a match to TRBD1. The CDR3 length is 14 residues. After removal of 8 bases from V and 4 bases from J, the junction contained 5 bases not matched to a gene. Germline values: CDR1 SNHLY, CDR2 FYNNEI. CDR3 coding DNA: TGTGCCAGCTCCGGGACAGGGATCACCGGGGAGCTGTTTTTT. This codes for CASSGTGITGELFF.

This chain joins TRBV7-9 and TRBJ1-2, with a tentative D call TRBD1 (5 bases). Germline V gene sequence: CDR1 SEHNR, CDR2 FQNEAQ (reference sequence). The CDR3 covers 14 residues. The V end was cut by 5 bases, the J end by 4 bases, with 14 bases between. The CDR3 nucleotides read TGTGCCAGCAGCCATGACAGCGCCCGCTATGGCTACACCTTC. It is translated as CASSHDSARYGYTF.

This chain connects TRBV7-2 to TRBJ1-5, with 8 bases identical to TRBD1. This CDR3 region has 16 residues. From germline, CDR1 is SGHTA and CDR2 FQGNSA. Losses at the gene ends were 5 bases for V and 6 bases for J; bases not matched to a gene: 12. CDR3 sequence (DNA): TGTGCCAGCAGCGGTGCCCGGGACAGGCTCTCTCAGCCCCAGCATTTT. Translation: CASSGARDRLSQPQHF.

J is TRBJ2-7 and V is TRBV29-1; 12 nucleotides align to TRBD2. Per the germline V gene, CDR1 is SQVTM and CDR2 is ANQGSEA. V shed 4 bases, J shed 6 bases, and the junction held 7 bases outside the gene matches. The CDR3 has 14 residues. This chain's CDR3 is CSVGTSGTFGEQYF. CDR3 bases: TGCAGCGTTGGGACTAGCGGGACATTTGGCGAGCAGTACTTC.

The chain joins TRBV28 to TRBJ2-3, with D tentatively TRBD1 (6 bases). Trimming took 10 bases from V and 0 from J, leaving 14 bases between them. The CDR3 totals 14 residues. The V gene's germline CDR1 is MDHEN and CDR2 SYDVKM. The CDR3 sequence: CATQGTRSTDTQYF. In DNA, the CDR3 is TGTGCCACTCAGGGGACACGGAGCACAGATACGCAGTATTTT. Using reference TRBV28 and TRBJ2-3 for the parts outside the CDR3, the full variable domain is DVKVTQSSRYLVKRTGEKVFLECVQDMDHENMFWYRQDPGLGLRLIYFSYDVKMKEKGDIPEGYSVSREKKERFSLILESASTNQTSMYLCATQGTRSTDTQYFGPGTRLTVL.

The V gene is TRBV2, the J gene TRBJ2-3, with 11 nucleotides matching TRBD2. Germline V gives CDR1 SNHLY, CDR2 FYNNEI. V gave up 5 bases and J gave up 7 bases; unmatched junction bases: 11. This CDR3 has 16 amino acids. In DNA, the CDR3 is TGTGCCAGCAGTAATAGCGGGGGGGCCTTTTCATATACGCAGTATTTT. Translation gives CASSNSGGAFSYTQYF.

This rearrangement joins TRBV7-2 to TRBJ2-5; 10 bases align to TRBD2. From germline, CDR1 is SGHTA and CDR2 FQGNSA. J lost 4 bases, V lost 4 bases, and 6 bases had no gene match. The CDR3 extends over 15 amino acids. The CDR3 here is CASSSGLAWGETQYF. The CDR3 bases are TGTGCCAGCAGCTCGGGACTAGCGTGGGGAGAGACCCAGTACTTC.

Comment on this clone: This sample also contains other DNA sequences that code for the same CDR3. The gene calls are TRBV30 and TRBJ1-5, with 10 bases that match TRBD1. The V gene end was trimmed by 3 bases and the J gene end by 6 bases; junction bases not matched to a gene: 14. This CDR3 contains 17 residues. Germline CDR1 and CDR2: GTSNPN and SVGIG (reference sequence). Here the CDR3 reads CAWSENRDRGLGQPQHF. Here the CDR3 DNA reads TGTGCCTGGAGCGAAAACCGGGACAGGGGACTCGGTCAGCCCCAGCATTTT.

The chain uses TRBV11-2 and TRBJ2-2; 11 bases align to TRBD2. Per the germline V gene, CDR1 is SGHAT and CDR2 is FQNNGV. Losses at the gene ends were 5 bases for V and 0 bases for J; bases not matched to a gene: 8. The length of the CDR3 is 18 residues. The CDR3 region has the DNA TGTGCCAGCAGCCCCCGTGCTAGCGGGGGGACGAACACCGGGGAGCTGTTTTTT. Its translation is CASSPRASGGTNTGELFF.

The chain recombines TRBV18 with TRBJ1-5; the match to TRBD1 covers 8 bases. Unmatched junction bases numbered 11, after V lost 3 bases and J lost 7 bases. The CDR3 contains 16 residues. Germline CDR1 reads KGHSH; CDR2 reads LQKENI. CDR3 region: CASSPYGQGLSQPQHF. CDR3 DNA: TGTGCCAGCTCACCTTACGGACAGGGCCTTAGCCAGCCCCAGCATTTT.

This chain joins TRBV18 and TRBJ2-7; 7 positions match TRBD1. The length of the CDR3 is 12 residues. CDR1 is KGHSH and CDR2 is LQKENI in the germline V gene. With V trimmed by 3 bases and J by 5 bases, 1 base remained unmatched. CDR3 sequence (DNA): TGTGCCAGCTCACCGACAGGGAACGAGCAGTACTTC. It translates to CASSPTGNEQYF.

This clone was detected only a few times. CDR3 DNA sequence: TGTGCCAGCAGCGTTAGCGGGGGGGCTGACAATGAGCAGTTCTTC. Protein: CASSVSGGADNEQFF. V gene TRBV9 combines with J gene TRBJ2-1; the match to TRBD2 covers 11 bases. This CDR3 comprises 15 residues. V shed 2 bases, J shed 5 bases, and the junction held 3 bases outside the gene matches. CDR1 is SGDLS and CDR2 is YYNGEE in the germline V gene.

For the CDR3, the DNA is TGTGCCAGCAGCCACCGGATTTTTAAGCGACCTGAGGAGACCCAGTACTTC. It encodes CASSHRIFKRPEETQYF. This sequence joins TRBV7-6 and TRBJ2-5; no clear D. The CDR3 sequence is 17 residues long. Germline V CDR1 and CDR2: SGHVS, FNYEAQ. V gave up 5 bases and J gave up 5 bases, with 24 bases separating them.

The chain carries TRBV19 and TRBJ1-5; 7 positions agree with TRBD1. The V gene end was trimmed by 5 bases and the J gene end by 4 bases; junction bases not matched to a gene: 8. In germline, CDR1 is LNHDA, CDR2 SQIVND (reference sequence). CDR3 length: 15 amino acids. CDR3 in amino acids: CASSSTGAGNQPQHF. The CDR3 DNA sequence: TGTGCCAGTAGTTCAACAGGGGCAGGAAATCAGCCCCAGCATTTT.

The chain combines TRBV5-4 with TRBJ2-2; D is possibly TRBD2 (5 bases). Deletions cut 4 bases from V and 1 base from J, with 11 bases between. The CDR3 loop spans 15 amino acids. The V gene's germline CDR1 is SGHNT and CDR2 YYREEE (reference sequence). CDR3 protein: CASSRRNGNTGELFF. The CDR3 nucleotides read TGTGCCAGCAGCCGGAGGAACGGGAACACCGGGGAGCTGTTTTTT.

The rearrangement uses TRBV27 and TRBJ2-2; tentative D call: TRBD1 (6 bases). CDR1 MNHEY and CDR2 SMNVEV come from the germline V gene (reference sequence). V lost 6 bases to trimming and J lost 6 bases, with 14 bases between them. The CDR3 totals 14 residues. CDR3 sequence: CASSPLGAAGELFF. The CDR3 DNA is TGTGCCAGCAGCCCCCTGGGGGCTGCCGGGGAGCTGTTTTTT.

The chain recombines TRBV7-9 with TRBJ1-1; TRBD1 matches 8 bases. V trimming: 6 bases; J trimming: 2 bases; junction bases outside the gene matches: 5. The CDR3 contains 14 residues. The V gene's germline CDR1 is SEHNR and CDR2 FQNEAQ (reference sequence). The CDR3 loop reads CASSWGQANTEAFF. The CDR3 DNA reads TGTGCCAGCAGTTGGGGACAGGCCAACACTGAAGCTTTCTTT.

The CDR3 sequence is CSVWYRRGEKLFF. DNA for the CDR3: TGCAGCGTTTGGTACCGGAGAGGCGAAAAACTGTTTTTT. This chain joins TRBV29-1 and TRBJ1-4; D remains ambiguous. Deletions cut 5 bases from V and 8 bases from J, with 15 bases between. The CDR3 runs to 13 residues. Germline V gene lookup returns CDR1 SQVTM and CDR2 ANQGSEA.

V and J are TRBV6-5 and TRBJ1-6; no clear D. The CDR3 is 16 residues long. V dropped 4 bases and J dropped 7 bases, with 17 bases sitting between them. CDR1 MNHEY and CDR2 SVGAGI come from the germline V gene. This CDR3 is CASSFTSLAANSPLHF. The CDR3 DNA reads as TGTGCCAGCAGTTTCACTTCTTTGGCGGCGAATTCACCCCTCCACTTT.

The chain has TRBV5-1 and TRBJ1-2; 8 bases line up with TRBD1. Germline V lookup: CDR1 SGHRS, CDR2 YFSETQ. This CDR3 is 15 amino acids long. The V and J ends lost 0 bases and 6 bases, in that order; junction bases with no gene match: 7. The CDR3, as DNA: TGCGCCAGCAGCTTGGCTCAGGGGGCTTCTAATGGCTACACCTTC. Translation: CASSLAQGASNGYTF.

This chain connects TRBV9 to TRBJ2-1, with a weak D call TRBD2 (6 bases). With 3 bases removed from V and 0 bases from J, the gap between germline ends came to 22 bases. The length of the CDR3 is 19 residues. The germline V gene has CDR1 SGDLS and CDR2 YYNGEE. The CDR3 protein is CASSAGGVGTGSSYNEQFF. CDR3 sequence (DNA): TGTGCCAGCAGCGCCGGAGGGGTCGGGACGGGGAGCTCCTACAATGAGCAGTTCTTC.

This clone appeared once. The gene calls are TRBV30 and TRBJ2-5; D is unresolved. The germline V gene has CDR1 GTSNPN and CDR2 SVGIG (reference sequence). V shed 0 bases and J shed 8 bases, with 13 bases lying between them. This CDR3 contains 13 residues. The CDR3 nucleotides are TGTGCCTGGAGTGTACTCGCAGCGTACACCCAGTACTTC. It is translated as CAWSVLAAYTQYF.

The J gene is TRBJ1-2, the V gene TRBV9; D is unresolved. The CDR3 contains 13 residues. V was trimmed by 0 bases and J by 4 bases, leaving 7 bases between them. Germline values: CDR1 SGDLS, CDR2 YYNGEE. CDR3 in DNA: TGTGCCAGCAGCGTAGTTCCAGGCTATGGCTACACCTTC. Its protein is CASSVVPGYGYTF.

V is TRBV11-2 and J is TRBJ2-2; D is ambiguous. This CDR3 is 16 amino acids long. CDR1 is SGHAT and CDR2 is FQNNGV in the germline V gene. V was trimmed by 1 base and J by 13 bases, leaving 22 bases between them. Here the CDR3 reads CASSLVRSQPIGGLFF. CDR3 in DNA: TGTGCCAGCAGCTTAGTTAGGAGCCAGCCGATCGGCGGGCTGTTTTTT.

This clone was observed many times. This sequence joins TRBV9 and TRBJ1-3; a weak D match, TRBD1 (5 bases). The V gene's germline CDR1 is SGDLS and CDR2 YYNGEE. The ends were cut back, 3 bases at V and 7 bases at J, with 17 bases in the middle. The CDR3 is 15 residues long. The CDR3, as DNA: TGTGCCAGCAGCGCTCCAGGGTTAGGGCGGAACACCATATATTTT. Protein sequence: CASSAPGLGRNTIYF.

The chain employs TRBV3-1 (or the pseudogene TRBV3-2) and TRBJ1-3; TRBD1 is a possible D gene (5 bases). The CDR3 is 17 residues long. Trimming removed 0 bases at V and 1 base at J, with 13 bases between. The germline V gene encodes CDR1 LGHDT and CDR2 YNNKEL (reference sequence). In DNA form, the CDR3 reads TGTGCCAGCAGCCAAGATCCCAGGGAACTGTCTGGAAACACCATATATTTT. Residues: CASSQDPRELSGNTIYF.

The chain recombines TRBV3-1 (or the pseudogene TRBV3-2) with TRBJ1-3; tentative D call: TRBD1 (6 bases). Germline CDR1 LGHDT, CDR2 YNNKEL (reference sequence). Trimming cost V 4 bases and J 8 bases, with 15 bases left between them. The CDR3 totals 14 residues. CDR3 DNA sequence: TGTGCCAGCAGCCCTACCGGGGGGCCGGACACCATATATTTT. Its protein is CASSPTGGPDTIYF.